This TCR beta chain was observed in a study of T cells in Graves' hyperthyroidism and ophthalmopathy. The V gene's germline CDR1 is DFQATT and CDR2 SNEGSKA (reference sequence). V lost 1 base, J lost 3 bases, and 7 bases stayed unmatched. The CDR3 sequence is 16 residues long. Regions amplified from RNA transcripts were the TCR beta CDR3 regions. Carried out on the TCR CDR3, a first-round RT-PCR used the HTBI primer set. TCRdb re-called the multiplex PCR reads with MiXCR, one entry per CDR3 protein. The data hold about 500,000 distinct CDR3 sequences, with more than 15% observed a single time. In its sample, this clonotype was seen a few times. Patients showing uncontrolled infection, other autoimmune disease, pregnancy or lactation were ineligible. Diagnosing involved the use of clinical symptoms, serum thyroxine and TRAb, thyroid ultrasound and orbital computed tomography.

The sequenced material came from blood. The chain couples TRBV20-1 to TRBJ2-7; 12 nucleotides line up with TRBD2. The TCR comes from a woman under 40 with Graves' ophthalmopathy. The CDR3 DNA reads TGCAGTGCTAGAGGGGGAACTAGCGGGAGGAGCTACGAGCAGTACTTC. Protein sequence: CSARGGTSGRSYEQYF.